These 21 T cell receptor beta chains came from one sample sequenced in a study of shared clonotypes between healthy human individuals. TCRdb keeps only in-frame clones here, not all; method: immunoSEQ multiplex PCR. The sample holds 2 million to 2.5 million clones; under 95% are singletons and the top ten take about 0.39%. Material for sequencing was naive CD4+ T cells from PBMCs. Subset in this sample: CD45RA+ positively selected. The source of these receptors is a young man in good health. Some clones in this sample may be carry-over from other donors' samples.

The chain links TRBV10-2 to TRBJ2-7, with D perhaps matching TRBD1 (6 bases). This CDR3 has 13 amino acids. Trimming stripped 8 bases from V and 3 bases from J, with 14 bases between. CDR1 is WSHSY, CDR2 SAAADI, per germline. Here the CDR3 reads CASHWTEDYEQYF. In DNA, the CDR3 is TGCGCCAGCCATTGGACAGAAGACTACGAGCAGTACTTC.

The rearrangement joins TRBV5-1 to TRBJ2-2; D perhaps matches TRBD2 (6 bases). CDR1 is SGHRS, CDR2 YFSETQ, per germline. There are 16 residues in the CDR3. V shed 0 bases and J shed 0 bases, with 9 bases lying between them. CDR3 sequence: CASSLDGGTNTGELFF. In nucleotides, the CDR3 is TGCGCCAGCAGCTTGGATGGCGGGACGAACACCGGGGAGCTGTTTTTT.

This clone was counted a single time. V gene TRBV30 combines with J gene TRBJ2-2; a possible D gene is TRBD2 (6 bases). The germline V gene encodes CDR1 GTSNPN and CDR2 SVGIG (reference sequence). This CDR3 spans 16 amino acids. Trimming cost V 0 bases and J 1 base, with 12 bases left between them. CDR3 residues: CAWSVSTGRNTGELFF. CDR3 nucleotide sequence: TGTGCCTGGAGTGTAAGCACCGGGAGGAACACCGGGGAGCTGTTTTTT.

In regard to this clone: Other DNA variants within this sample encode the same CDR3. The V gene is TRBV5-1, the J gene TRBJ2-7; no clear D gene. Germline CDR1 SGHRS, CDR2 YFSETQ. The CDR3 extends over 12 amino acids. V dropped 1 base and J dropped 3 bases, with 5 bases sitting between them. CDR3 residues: CASSLTGYEQYF. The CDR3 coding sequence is TGCGCCAGCAGCTTGACTGGCTACGAGCAGTACTTC.

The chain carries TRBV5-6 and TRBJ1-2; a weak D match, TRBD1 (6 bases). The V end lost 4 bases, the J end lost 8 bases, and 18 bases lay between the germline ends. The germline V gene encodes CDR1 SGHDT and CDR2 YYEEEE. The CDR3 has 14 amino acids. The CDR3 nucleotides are TGTGCCAGCAGCCAATGGGGGGCCCAGAGGGGCTACACCTTC. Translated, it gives CASSQWGAQRGYTF.

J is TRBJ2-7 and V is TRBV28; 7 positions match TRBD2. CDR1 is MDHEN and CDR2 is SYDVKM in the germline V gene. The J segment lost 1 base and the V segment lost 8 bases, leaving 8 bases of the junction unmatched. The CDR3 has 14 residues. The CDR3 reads CASVNSGGSYEQYF. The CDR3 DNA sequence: TGTGCCAGCGTTAATTCCGGGGGGTCCTACGAGCAGTACTTC.

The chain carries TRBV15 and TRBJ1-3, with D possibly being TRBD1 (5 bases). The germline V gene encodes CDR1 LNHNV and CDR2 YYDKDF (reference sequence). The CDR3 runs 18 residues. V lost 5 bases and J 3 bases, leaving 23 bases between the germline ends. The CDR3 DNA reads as TGTGCCACCAGCTCAAATACAGGCCCCCTACTGAGTGGAAACACCATATATTTT. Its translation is CATSSNTGPLLSGNTIYF. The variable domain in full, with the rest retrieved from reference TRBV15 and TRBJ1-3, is DAMVIQNPRYQVTQFGKPVTLSCSQTLNHNVMYWYQQKSSQAPKLLFHYYDKDFNNEADTPDNFQSRRPNTSFCFLDIRSPGLGDTAMYLCATSSNTGPLLSGNTIYFGEGSWLTVV.

The CDR3 protein is CASSLTGAGTSGRASYEQYF. Written as DNA, the CDR3 is TGCGCCAGCAGCCTTACAGGGGCCGGGACTAGCGGGAGGGCGTCCTACGAGCAGTACTTC. V is TRBV10-1 and J is TRBJ2-7; 16 nucleotides match TRBD2. The CDR3 is 20 residues long. Trimming took 6 bases from V and 1 from J; bases not matched to a gene: 15. Germline assignment: CDR1 WNHNN and CDR2 SYGVQD (reference sequence).

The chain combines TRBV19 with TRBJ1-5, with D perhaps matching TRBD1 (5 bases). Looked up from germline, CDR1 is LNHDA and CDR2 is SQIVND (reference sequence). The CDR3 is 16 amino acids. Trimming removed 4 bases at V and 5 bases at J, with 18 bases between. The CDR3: CASSTRRDGNYQPQHF. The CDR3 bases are TGTGCCAGTAGTACCCGTCGGGACGGAAATTATCAGCCCCAGCATTTT.

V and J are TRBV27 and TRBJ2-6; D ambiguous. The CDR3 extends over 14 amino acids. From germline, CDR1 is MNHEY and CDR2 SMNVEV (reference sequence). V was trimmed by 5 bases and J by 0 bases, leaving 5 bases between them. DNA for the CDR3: TGTGCCAGCAGTGCCCTCTCTGGGGCCAACGTCCTGACTTTC. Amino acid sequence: CASSALSGANVLTF.

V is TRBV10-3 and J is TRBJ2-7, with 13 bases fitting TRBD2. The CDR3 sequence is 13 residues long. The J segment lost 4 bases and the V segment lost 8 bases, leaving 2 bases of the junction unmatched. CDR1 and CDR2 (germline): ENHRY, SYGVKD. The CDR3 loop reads CAIWTSGSYEQYF. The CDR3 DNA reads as TGTGCCATCTGGACTAGCGGGAGTTACGAGCAGTACTTC.

The CDR3 bases are TGTGCCAGCAGCTTTTACACGGGAGAGGAACACGAGCAGTACTTC. Its protein is CASSFYTGEEHEQYF. The V and J genes are TRBV5-4 and TRBJ2-7, with D tentatively TRBD2 (6 bases). Germline V gene sequence: CDR1 SGHNT, CDR2 YYREEE (reference sequence). V dropped 2 bases and J dropped 5 bases, with 17 bases sitting between them. The CDR3 runs to 15 residues.

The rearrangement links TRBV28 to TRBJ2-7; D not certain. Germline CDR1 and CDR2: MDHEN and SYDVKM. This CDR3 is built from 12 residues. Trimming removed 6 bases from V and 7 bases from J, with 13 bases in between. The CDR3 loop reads CASSQLLREQYF. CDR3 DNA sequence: TGTGCCAGCAGCCAACTGCTTAGGGAGCAGTACTTC. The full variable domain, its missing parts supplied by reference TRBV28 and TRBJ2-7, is DVKVTQSSRYLVKRTGEKVFLECVQDMDHENMFWYRQDPGLGLRLIYFSYDVKMKEKGDIPEGYSVSREKKERFSLILESASTNQTSMYLCASSQLLREQYFGPGTRLTVT.

The CDR3 region has the DNA TGTGCCAGCAGCCGGGCTAGCAACACCGGGGAGCTGTTTTTT. Protein product: CASSRASNTGELFF. The chain combines TRBV11-3 with TRBJ2-2, with D possibly being TRBD2 (5 bases). Germline V lookup: CDR1 SGHNT, CDR2 YENEEA. Trimming stripped 5 bases from V and 2 bases from J, with 9 bases between. There are 14 residues in the CDR3.

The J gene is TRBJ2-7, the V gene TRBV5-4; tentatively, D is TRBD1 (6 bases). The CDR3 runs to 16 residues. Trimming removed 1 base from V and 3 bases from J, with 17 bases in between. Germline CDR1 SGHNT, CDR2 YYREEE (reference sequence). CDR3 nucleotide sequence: TGTGCCAGCAGCTTGAGCCGGGACATCAATAACTACGAGCAGTACTTC. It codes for CASSLSRDINNYEQYF.

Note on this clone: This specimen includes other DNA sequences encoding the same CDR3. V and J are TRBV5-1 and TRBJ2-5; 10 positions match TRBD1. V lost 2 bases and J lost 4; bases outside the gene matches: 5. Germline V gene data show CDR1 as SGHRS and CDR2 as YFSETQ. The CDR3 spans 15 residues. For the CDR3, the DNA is TGCGCCAGCAGCTTTCCAGGACAGGGGGGAGAGACCCAGTACTTC. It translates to CASSFPGQGGETQYF.

Here the CDR3 reads CASSLSTGSTGELFF. CDR3 coding DNA: TGCGCCAGCAGCTTGTCAACAGGGTCCACCGGGGAGCTGTTTTTT. The chain has TRBV5-1 and TRBJ2-2; possible D gene TRBD1, 6 bases. CDR1 and CDR2 (germline): SGHRS, YFSETQ. Trimming cost V 1 base and J 4 bases, with 11 bases left between them. The CDR3 spans 15 residues.

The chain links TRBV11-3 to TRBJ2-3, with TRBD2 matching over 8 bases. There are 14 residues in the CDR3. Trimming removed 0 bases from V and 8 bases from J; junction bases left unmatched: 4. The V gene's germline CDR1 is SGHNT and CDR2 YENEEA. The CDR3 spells CASSLDKAGATQYF. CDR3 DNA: TGTGCCAGCAGCTTAGATAAAGCGGGAGCTACGCAGTATTTT.

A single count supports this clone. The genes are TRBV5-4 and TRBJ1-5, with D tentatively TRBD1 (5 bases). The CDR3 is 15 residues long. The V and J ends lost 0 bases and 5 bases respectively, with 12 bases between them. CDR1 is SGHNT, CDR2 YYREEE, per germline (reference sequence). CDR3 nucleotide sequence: TGTGCCAGCAGCTTGGGTTGGCAGGGCTATCAGCCCCAGCATTTT. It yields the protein CASSLGWQGYQPQHF.

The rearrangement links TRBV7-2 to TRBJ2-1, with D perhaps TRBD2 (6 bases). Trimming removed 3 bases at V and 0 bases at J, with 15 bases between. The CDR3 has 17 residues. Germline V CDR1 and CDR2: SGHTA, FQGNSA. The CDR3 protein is CASSLYGSAGSYNEQFF. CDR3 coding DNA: TGTGCCAGCAGCTTGTATGGGTCAGCGGGCTCCTACAATGAGCAGTTCTTC.

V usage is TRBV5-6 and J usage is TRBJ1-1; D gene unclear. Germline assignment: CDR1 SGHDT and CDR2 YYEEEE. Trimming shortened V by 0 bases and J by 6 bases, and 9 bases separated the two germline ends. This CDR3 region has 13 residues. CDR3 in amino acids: CASSLDRAAEAFF. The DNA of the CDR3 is TGTGCCAGCAGCTTGGATAGGGCCGCTGAAGCTTTCTTT.